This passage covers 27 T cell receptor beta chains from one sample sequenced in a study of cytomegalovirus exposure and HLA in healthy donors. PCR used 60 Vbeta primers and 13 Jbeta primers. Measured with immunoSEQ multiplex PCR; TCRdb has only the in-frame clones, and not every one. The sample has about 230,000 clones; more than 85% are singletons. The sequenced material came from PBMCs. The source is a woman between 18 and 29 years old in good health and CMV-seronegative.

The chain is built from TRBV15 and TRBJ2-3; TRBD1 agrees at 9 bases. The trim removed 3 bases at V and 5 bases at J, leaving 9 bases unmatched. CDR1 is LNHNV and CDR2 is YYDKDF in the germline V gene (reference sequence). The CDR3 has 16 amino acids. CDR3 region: CATSSDRGFSQDTQYF. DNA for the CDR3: TGTGCCACCAGCAGCGACAGGGGGTTTTCACAAGATACGCAGTATTTT.

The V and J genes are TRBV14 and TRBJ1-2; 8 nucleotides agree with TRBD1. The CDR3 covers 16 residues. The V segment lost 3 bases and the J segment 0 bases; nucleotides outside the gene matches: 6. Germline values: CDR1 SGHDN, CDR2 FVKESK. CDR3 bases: TGTGCCAGCAGCCAGGGGACAGGACGTACTAACTATGGCTACACCTTC. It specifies CASSQGTGRTNYGYTF.

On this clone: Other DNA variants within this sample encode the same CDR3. Here the CDR3 reads CASSLGSSTDTQYF. As DNA, the CDR3 is TGCGCCAGCAGCCTAGGCTCTAGCACAGATACGCAGTATTTT. The V gene is TRBV5-1, the J gene TRBJ2-3; D is unclear. V was shortened by 4 bases and J by 0 bases, with 9 bases between the two germline ends. The CDR3 has 14 amino acids. Germline CDR1 reads SGHRS; CDR2 reads YFSETQ. Together with reference TRBV5-1 and TRBJ2-3, the CDR3 gives the full variable domain: KAGVTQTPRYLIKTRGQQVTLSCSPISGHRSVSWYQQTPGQGLQFLFEYFSETQRNKGNFPGRFSGRQFSNSRSEMNVSTLELGDSALYLCASSLGSSTDTQYFGPGTRLTVL.

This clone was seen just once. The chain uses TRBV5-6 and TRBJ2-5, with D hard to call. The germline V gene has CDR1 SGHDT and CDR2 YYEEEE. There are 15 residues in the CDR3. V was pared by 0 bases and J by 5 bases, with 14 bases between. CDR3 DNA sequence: TGTGCCAGCAGCTTGGCGACTTCCTATGGGGAGACCCAGTACTTC. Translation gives CASSLATSYGETQYF.

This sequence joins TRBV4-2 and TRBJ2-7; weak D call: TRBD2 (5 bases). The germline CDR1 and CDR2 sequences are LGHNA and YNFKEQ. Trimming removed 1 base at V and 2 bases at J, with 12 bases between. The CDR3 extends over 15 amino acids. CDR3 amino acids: CASSQVGLGAYEQYF. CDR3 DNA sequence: TGTGCCAGCAGCCAAGTAGGGCTGGGAGCCTACGAGCAGTACTTC.

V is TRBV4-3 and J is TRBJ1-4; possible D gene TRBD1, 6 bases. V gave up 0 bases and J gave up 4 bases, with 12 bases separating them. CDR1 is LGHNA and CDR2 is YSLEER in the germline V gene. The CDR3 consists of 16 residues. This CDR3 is CASSQDGQHNNEKLFF. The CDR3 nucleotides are TGCGCCAGCAGCCAAGATGGACAGCACAATAATGAAAAACTGTTTTTT.

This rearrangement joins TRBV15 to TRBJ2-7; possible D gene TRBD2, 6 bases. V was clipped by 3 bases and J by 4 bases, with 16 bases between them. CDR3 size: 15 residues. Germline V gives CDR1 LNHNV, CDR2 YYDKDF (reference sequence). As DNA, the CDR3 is TGTGCCACCAGCAGGTATAGCGGACCCCGTTACGAGCAGTACTTC. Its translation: CATSRYSGPRYEQYF.

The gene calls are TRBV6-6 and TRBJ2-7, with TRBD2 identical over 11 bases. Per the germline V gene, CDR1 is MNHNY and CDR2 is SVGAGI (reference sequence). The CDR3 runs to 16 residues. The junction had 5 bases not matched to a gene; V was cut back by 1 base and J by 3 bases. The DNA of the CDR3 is TGTGCCAGCAGTTACTTTACTAGCGGGAGTGTCTACGAGCAGTACTTC. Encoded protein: CASSYFTSGSVYEQYF.

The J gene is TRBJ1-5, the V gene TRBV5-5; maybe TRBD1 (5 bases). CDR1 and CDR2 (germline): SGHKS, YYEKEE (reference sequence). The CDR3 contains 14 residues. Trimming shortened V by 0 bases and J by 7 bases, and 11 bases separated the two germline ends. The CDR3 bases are TGTGCCAGCAGCTTGGGACAGTGGGAACAGCCCCAGCATTTT. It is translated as CASSLGQWEQPQHF.

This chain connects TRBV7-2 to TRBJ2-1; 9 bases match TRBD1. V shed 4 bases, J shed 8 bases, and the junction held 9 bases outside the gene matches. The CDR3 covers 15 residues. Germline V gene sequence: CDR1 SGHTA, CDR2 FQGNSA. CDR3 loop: CASSYRGRRSDEQFF. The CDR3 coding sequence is TGTGCCAGCAGCTACAGGGGGCGCAGATCAGATGAGCAGTTCTTC. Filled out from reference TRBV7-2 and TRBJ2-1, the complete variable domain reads GAGVSQSPSNKVTEKGKDVELRCDPISGHTALYWYRQSLGQGLEFLIYFQGNSAPDKSGLPSDRFSAERTGGSVSTLTIQRTQQEDSAVYLCASSYRGRRSDEQFFGPGTRLTVL.

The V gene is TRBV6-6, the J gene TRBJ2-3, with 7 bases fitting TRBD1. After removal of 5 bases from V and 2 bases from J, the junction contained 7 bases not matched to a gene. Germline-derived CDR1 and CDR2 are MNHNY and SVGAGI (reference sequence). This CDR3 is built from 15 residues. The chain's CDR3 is CASSLDRANTDTQYF. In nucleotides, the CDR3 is TGTGCCAGCAGTCTCGACAGGGCGAACACAGATACGCAGTATTTT.

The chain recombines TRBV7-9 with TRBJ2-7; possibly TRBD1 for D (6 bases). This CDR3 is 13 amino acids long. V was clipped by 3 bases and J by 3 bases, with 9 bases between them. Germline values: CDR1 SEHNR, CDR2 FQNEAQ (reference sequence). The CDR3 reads CASSFGQIYEQYF. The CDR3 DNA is TGTGCCAGCAGCTTCGGACAGATCTACGAGCAGTACTTC.

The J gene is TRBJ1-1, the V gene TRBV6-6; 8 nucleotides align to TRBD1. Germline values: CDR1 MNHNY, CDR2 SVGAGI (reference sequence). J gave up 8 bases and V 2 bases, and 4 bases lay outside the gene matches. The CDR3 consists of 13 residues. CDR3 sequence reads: CASSYRQGAEAFF. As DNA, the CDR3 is TGTGCCAGCAGTTACCGGCAGGGGGCGGAAGCTTTCTTT.

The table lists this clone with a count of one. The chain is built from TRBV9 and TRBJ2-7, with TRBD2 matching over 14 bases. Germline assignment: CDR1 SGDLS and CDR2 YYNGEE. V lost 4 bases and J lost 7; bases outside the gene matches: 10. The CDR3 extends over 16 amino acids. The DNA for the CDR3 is TGTGCCAGCAGCACGGGACTAGCGGGGGCCTGGGGGGAGCAGTACTTC. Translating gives CASSTGLAGAWGEQYF.

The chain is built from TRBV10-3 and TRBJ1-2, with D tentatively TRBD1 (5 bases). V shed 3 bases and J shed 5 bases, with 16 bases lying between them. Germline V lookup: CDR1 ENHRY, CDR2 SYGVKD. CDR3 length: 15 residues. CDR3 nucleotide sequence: TGTGCCATCAGTGAAGGGAGTGCGGGGGAATATGGCTACACCTTC. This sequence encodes CAISEGSAGEYGYTF.

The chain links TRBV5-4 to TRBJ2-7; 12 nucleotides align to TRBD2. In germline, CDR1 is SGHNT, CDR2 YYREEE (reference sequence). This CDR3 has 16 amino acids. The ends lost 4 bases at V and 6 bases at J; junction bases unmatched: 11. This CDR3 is CASSQNGLAGSREQYF. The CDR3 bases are TGTGCCAGCAGCCAGAACGGACTAGCGGGATCTCGCGAGCAGTACTTC.

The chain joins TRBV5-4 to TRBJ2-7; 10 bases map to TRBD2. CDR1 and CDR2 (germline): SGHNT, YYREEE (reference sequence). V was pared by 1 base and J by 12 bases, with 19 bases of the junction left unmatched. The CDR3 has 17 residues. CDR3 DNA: TGTGCCAGCAGCTTGCGAAAGCTAGCGGGGGATTCCCTTACGCTGTACTTC. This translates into CASSLRKLAGDSLTLYF.

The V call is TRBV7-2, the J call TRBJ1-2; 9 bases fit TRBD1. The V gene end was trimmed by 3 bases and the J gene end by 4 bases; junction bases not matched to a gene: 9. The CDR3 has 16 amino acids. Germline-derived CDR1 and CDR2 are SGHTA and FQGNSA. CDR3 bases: TGTGCCAGCAGCTTGACCGGGACAGGGAATAGCTATGGCTACACCTTC. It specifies CASSLTGTGNSYGYTF.

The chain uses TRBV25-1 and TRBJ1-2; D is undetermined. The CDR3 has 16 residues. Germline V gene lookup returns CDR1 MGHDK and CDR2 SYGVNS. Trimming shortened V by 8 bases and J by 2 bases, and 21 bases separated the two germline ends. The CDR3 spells CASAARRRRRNYGYTF. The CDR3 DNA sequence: TGTGCCAGCGCAGCCCGCCGCCGGAGGAGGAACTATGGCTACACCTTC.

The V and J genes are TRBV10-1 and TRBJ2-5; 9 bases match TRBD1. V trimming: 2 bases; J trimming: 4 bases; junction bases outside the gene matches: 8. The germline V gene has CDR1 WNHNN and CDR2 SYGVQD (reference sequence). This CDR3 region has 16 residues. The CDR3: CASSEVMGQGLETQYF. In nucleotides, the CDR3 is TGCGCCAGCAGTGAGGTTATGGGACAGGGATTAGAGACCCAGTACTTC.

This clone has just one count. The CDR3 protein is CASTGQLQMNTEAFF. The CDR3 nucleotides read TGTGCCAGCACGGGACAGCTTCAAATGAACACTGAAGCTTTCTTT. The chain links TRBV2 to TRBJ1-1; 7 nucleotides match TRBD1. The V and J ends lost 7 bases and 0 bases, in that order; junction bases with no gene match: 8. The germline V gene has CDR1 SNHLY and CDR2 FYNNEI. The CDR3 has 15 amino acids.

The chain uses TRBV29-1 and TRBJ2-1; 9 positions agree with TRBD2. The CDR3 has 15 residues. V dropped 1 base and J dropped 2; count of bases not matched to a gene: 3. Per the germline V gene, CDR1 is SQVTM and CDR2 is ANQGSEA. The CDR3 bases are TGCAGCGTTGAAGGGACTAGCGAAACCTACAATGAGCAGTTCTTC. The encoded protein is CSVEGTSETYNEQFF.

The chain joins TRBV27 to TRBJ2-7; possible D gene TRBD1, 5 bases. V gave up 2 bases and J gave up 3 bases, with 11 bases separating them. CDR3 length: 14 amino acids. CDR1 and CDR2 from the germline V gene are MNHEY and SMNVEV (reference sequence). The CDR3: CASSLQVGLYEQYF. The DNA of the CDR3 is TGTGCCAGCAGTTTACAGGTGGGGCTCTACGAGCAGTACTTC.

The CDR3 DNA sequence: TGCGCCAGCAGCTTGCCGGGGGGAACCTACAATGAGCAGTTCTTC. It specifies CASSLPGGTYNEQFF. This chain connects TRBV5-1 to TRBJ2-1, with 7 bases aligning to TRBD2. V was pared by 1 base and J by 2 bases, with 3 bases of the junction left unmatched. Germline values: CDR1 SGHRS, CDR2 YFSETQ. The CDR3 length is 15 residues. Variable domain in full (rest from reference TRBV5-1 and TRBJ2-1): KAGVTQTPRYLIKTRGQQVTLSCSPISGHRSVSWYQQTPGQGLQFLFEYFSETQRNKGNFPGRFSGRQFSNSRSEMNVSTLELGDSALYLCASSLPGGTYNEQFFGPGTRLTVL.

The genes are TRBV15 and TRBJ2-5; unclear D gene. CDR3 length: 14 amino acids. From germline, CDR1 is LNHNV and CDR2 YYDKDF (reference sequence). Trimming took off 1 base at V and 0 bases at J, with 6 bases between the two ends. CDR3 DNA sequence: TGTGCCACCAGCAGAGCCGAGTACCAAGAGACCCAGTACTTC. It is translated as CATSRAEYQETQYF.

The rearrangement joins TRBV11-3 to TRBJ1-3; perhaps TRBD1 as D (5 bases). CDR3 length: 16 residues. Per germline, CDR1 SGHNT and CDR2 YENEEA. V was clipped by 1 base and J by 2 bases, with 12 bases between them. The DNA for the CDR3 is TGTGCCAGCAGCTTAGGGACACGTTACACTGGAAACACCATATATTTT. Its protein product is CASSLGTRYTGNTIYF.

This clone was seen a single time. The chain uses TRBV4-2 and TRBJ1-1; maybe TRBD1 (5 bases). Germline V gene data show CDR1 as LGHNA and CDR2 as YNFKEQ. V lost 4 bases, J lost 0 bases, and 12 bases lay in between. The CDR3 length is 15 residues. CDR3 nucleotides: TGTGCCAGCAGCCGCCCAACGACAGTGAACACTGAAGCTTTCTTT. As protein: CASSRPTTVNTEAFF.